These 30 T cell receptor beta chains share one sample of origin, sequenced in a study of shared clonotypes between healthy human individuals (TCRdb year 2020). The library came from the immunoSEQ multiplex PCR assay. This is the immuneACCESS table as TCRdb keeps it, with only in-frame sequences that have V and J called. A part of the clones is gone; compared with another copy, unresolved V genes explain less than half, and the rest is unexplained. This sample lists some 2.4 million clones; over 85% were detected once. Approximately 0.37% of the sample comes from the top ten. The sample was naive CD4+ T cells from PBMCs. The sample's cell subset or site, from its label and the paper: CD45RA+ positively selected. The receptors shown here come from a man between 18 and 29 years old in good health. Some clones in this sample may be carry-over from other donors' samples.

V and J are TRBV28 and TRBJ2-7; D gene ambiguous. CDR3 length: 13 residues. Per the germline V gene, CDR1 is MDHEN and CDR2 is SYDVKM. V was clipped by 2 bases and J by 3 bases, with 8 bases between them. CDR3 residues: CASSLVSYYEQYF. The CDR3 DNA is TGTGCCAGCAGTTTAGTAAGTTACTACGAGCAGTACTTC.

This clone was seen a single time. The chain is built from TRBV20-1 and TRBJ2-3; a weak D match, TRBD1 (6 bases). The CDR3 contains 11 residues. Trimming pared 6 bases from V and 7 bases from J, leaving 11 bases between. Germline-derived CDR1 and CDR2 are DFQATT and SNEGSKA (reference sequence). The CDR3: CSARGGYTQYF. CDR3 coding DNA: TGCAGTGCCAGGGGTGGGTATACGCAGTATTTT.

The V and J genes are TRBV2 and TRBJ2-1, with TRBD2 identical over 12 bases. The V gene's germline CDR1 is SNHLY and CDR2 FYNNEI. The V gene end was trimmed by 8 bases and the J gene end by 7 bases; junction bases not matched to a gene: 6. The CDR3 consists of 14 residues. As DNA, the CDR3 is TGTGCCAGCCTGCTTGGACTAGCGGGGAATGAGCAGTTCTTC. Translating it yields CASLLGLAGNEQFF.

With respect to this clone: Other DNA sequences in this specimen translate into the identical CDR3. V gene TRBV25-1 combines with J gene TRBJ2-1; 10 bases match TRBD2. This CDR3 spans 16 amino acids. V shed 3 bases and J 3 bases; nucleotides not matched to a gene: 5. Germline values: CDR1 MGHDK, CDR2 SYGVNS. In DNA form, the CDR3 reads TGTGCCAGCAGTGATACTAGCGGGGTTCACTACAATGAGCAGTTCTTC. Protein sequence: CASSDTSGVHYNEQFF.

The chain has TRBV28 and TRBJ1-1; D gene unclear. Between the trimmed V and J ends, which lost 4 bases and 0 bases, there was a span of 9 bases. Germline V gene lookup returns CDR1 MDHEN and CDR2 SYDVKM. There are 14 residues in the CDR3. CDR3 region: CASSSTQMNTEAFF. CDR3 nucleotide sequence: TGTGCCAGCAGTTCGACCCAGATGAACACTGAAGCTTTCTTT.

The chain is built from TRBV10-3 and TRBJ2-5; D is perhaps TRBD2 (6 bases). Germline CDR1 is ENHRY and CDR2 is SYGVKD. The CDR3 consists of 16 residues. The V end was cut by 0 bases, the J end by 4 bases, with 15 bases between. The CDR3 DNA reads as TGTGCCATCAGTGAGTCCTGGAGGGCCGGGGGAGAGACCCAGTACTTC. The encoded protein is CAISESWRAGGETQYF.

The chain employs TRBV11-2 and TRBJ1-5; D gene uncertain. The V gene lost 2 bases and the J gene lost 2 bases, with 7 bases spanning the gap. CDR3 length: 14 residues. CDR1 is SGHAT and CDR2 is FQNNGV in the germline V gene. CDR3 bases: TGTGCCAGCAGCTTAAACACTGGCAATCAGCCCCAGCATTTT. This gives the protein CASSLNTGNQPQHF.

The chain employs TRBV4-3 and TRBJ2-7; D not resolved. Trimming removed 0 bases from V and 4 bases from J, with 10 bases in between. Germline V gene sequence: CDR1 LGHNA, CDR2 YSLEER. The CDR3 is 14 amino acids. The CDR3 DNA reads as TGCGCCAGCAGCCAAGATCGGGTGAAATACGAGCAGTACTTC. Translating gives CASSQDRVKYEQYF.

V usage is TRBV6-1 and J usage is TRBJ2-7; 8 nucleotides match TRBD2. V was clipped by 5 bases and J by 2 bases; unmatched bases: 8. Germline V gives CDR1 MNHNS, CDR2 SASEGT. The CDR3 length is 15 residues. In nucleotides, the CDR3 is TGTGCCAGCAGTCCACAACTAGCGGAACCCTACGAGCAGTACTTC. This encodes CASSPQLAEPYEQYF.

V usage is TRBV11-3 and J usage is TRBJ2-1; 12 positions match TRBD2. Germline V gene sequence: CDR1 SGHNT, CDR2 YENEEA. This CDR3 is built from 15 residues. The V gene end was trimmed by 5 bases and the J gene end by 8 bases; junction bases not matched to a gene: 7. The CDR3 DNA is TGTGCCAGCAGCCCGACTAGCGGGAGCAAGGATGAGCAGTTCTTC. Translating gives CASSPTSGSKDEQFF.

In this sample, this clone turned up a few times. The chain joins TRBV19 to TRBJ2-1; 12 nucleotides agree with TRBD2. Germline CDR1 is LNHDA and CDR2 is SQIVND (reference sequence). This CDR3 is 15 amino acids long. Trimming removed 5 bases from V and 1 base from J; junction bases left unmatched: 0. The CDR3 here is CASSGTSGSYNEQFF. The CDR3 region has the DNA TGTGCCAGTAGTGGGACTAGCGGGTCCTACAATGAGCAGTTCTTC. Based on the CDR3 plus reference TRBV19 and TRBJ2-1, the full variable domain is DGGITQSPKYLFRKEGQNVTLSCEQNLNHDAMYWYRQDPGQGLRLIYYSQIVNDFQKGDIAEGYSVSREKKESFPLTVTSAQKNPTAFYLCASSGTSGSYNEQFFGPGTRLTVL.

The chain uses TRBV5-1 and TRBJ2-3, with 9 bases identical to TRBD1. Per germline, CDR1 SGHRS and CDR2 YFSETQ. Trimming took 4 bases from V and 6 from J; bases not matched to a gene: 6. This CDR3 spans 14 amino acids. The DNA of the CDR3 is TGCGCCAGCAGCAAGGGACAGGGTGATGATACGCAGTATTTT. Its translation is CASSKGQGDDTQYF.

The chain combines TRBV28 with TRBJ2-2, with 8 bases aligning to TRBD1. This CDR3 contains 15 residues. Germline V gene data show CDR1 as MDHEN and CDR2 as SYDVKM. The V segment lost 2 bases and the J segment 7 bases; nucleotides outside the gene matches: 6. CDR3 coding DNA: TGTGCCAGCAGTTTACGTCCAGGGGGCCTCGGGGAGCTGTTTTTT. This codes for CASSLRPGGLGELFF.

The chain combines TRBV27 with TRBJ2-1; 11 nucleotides match TRBD2. CDR1 and CDR2 (germline): MNHEY, SMNVEV (reference sequence). The V gene end was trimmed by 5 bases and the J gene end by 6 bases; junction bases not matched to a gene: 12. CDR3 length: 17 amino acids. The CDR3: CASSRGSGRAYGNEQFF. As DNA, the CDR3 is TGTGCCAGCAGTAGGGGTAGCGGGAGGGCCTATGGCAATGAGCAGTTCTTC.

The J gene is TRBJ2-2, the V gene TRBV7-9; TRBD2 agrees at 8 bases. Per germline, CDR1 SEHNR and CDR2 FQNEAQ (reference sequence). With 5 bases clipped from V and 4 bases from J, the junction kept 9 bases outside the gene matches. This CDR3 contains 16 residues. For the CDR3, the DNA is TGTGCCAGCAGCCCTCTAAGCGGGAGCGGCACCGGGGAGCTGTTTTTT. It specifies CASSPLSGSGTGELFF.

CDR3 bases: TGTGCCAGCTCACCAATCAGTGGGGTCCAAGAGACCCAGTACTTC. Residues: CASSPISGVQETQYF. V usage is TRBV18 and J usage is TRBJ2-5; D not resolved. There are 15 residues in the CDR3. CDR1 and CDR2 from the germline V gene are KGHSH and LQKENI. The ends were cut back, 2 bases at V and 1 base at J, with 11 bases in the middle.

V usage is TRBV9 and J usage is TRBJ2-2; perhaps TRBD1 as D (5 bases). V shed 6 bases and J shed 6 bases, with 15 bases lying between them. The CDR3 runs 14 residues. Looked up from germline, CDR1 is SGDLS and CDR2 is YYNGEE. For the CDR3, the DNA is TGTGCCAGCACCCCTCTCAGGGCCGCCGGGGAGCTGTTTTTT. Translation: CASTPLRAAGELFF.

This clone was seen just once. Distinct nucleotide sequences in the sample also encode this CDR3. The chain has TRBV12-5 and TRBJ2-3, with D unresolved. This CDR3 spans 12 amino acids. Germline values: CDR1 LGHNT, CDR2 FRNRAP. The V end lost 2 bases, the J end lost 2 bases, and 2 bases lay between the germline ends. CDR3 in DNA: TGTGCTAGTGGTTTGAACACAGATACGCAGTATTTT. Translated, it gives CASGLNTDTQYF.

The V call is TRBV7-9, the J call TRBJ1-2; possibly TRBD1 for D (6 bases). Germline CDR1 is SEHNR and CDR2 is FQNEAQ (reference sequence). With 3 bases removed from V and 0 bases from J, the gap between germline ends came to 11 bases. The CDR3 contains 15 residues. CDR3 loop: CASSFRGQSNYGYTF. The CDR3 DNA sequence: TGTGCCAGCAGCTTTAGAGGACAGTCTAACTATGGCTACACCTTC.

This clone was detected a few times. This CDR3 is also generated by other DNA sequences in the sample. The gene calls are TRBV5-1 and TRBJ1-1; D gene ambiguous. The germline V gene has CDR1 SGHRS and CDR2 YFSETQ. V shed 4 bases and J shed 1 base, with 11 bases lying between them. CDR3 length: 14 residues. The DNA of the CDR3 is TGCGCCAGCAGCCCCGGTCAGTCGAACACTGAAGCTTTCTTT. Residues: CASSPGQSNTEAFF.

This clone was seen more than once but under ten times. The same CDR3 also results from other DNA sequences found in this sample. The CDR3 sequence is CSVEEQTNTEAFF. Written as DNA, the CDR3 is TGCAGCGTTGAAGAACAGACTAACACTGAAGCTTTCTTT. The V gene is TRBV29-1, the J gene TRBJ1-1; D unresolved. The V end lost 0 bases, the J end lost 2 bases, and 7 bases lay between the germline ends. This CDR3 contains 13 residues. CDR1 and CDR2 (germline): SQVTM, ANQGSEA.

As to this clone: This same CDR3 is encoded by further DNA sequences in the sample. V and J are TRBV6-5 and TRBJ1-1, with 7 positions matching TRBD1. Germline V lookup: CDR1 MNHEY, CDR2 SVGAGI. This CDR3 region has 13 residues. Germline trimming cut 8 bases from V and 5 bases from J; bases unmatched to any gene: 8. The CDR3 DNA follows: TGTGCCAGCGGGGGAGGGGGCCGGACTGAAGCTTTCTTT. It is translated as CASGGGGRTEAFF.

V and J are TRBV15 and TRBJ2-3; D remains unclear. The CDR3 is 14 amino acids. CDR1 LNHNV and CDR2 YYDKDF come from the germline V gene (reference sequence). The germline V and J ends were trimmed by 1 base and 3 bases, with 8 bases remaining between them. The CDR3 DNA is TGTGCCACCAGCAGAGGACGGATTACAGATACGCAGTATTTT. Its translation is CATSRGRITDTQYF.

This chain joins TRBV7-3 and TRBJ2-3, with 8 bases aligning to TRBD1. J lost 2 bases, V lost 5 bases, and 6 bases had no gene match. In germline, CDR1 is SGHTA, CDR2 FQGTGA. The CDR3 runs 15 residues. In nucleotides, the CDR3 is TGTGCCAGCAGCCCGGGCAGGGGGCTCACAGATACGCAGTATTTT. It codes for CASSPGRGLTDTQYF.

The gene calls are TRBV6-6 and TRBJ2-3; 10 nucleotides match TRBD1. Germline CDR1 and CDR2: MNHNY and SVGAGI (reference sequence). J lost 3 bases, V lost 11 bases, and 14 bases had no gene match. This CDR3 has 16 amino acids. As DNA, the CDR3 is TGTGCCTCGGCAGCCCGGGGACAGGGGTGGACAGATACGCAGTATTTT. Translating gives CASAARGQGWTDTQYF.

V and J are TRBV15 and TRBJ2-1; 7 positions match TRBD2. V was pared by 0 bases and J by 8 bases, with 13 bases of the junction left unmatched. This CDR3 comprises 17 residues. The germline V gene encodes CDR1 LNHNV and CDR2 YYDKDF (reference sequence). The CDR3 DNA follows: TGTGCCACCAGCAGAGATCGGTTGCGGGAGCGTTCGGATGAGCAGTTCTTC. This translates into CATSRDRLRERSDEQFF.

The chain has TRBV18 and TRBJ1-2, with a tentative D call TRBD1 (5 bases). This CDR3 spans 14 amino acids. Germline V CDR1 and CDR2: KGHSH, LQKENI. Trimming shortened V by 0 bases and J by 10 bases, and 15 bases separated the two germline ends. CDR3 protein: CASSPPIPGPIYTF. The CDR3, as DNA: TGTGCCAGCTCACCACCGATACCGGGGCCCATCTACACCTTC.

This clone was observed a handful of times. The sample carries other DNA sequences with the same CDR3. The rearrangement joins TRBV5-1 to TRBJ2-5; 9 positions match TRBD2. The J segment lost 5 bases and the V segment lost 2 bases, leaving 1 base of the junction unmatched. Germline V gene lookup returns CDR1 SGHRS and CDR2 YFSETQ. The CDR3 spans 13 residues. The CDR3 DNA sequence: TGCGCCAGCAGCTTTGGACTAGCGGAGACCCAGTACTTC. This codes for CASSFGLAETQYF.

This chain joins TRBV7-9 and TRBJ1-2, with unresolved D. This CDR3 is 13 amino acids long. V dropped 6 bases and J dropped 0 bases, with 8 bases sitting between them. CDR1 and CDR2 (germline): SEHNR, FQNEAQ (reference sequence). CDR3 DNA: TGTGCCAGCAGACCCTTTTCTAACTATGGCTACACCTTC. This encodes CASRPFSNYGYTF.

This chain connects TRBV5-1 to TRBJ2-5; D is tentatively TRBD1 or TRBD2 (6 bases each). Germline V gives CDR1 SGHRS, CDR2 YFSETQ. The CDR3 loop spans 14 amino acids. Trimming cost V 4 bases and J 4 bases, with 14 bases left between them. In DNA, the CDR3 is TGCGCCAGCAGCACAGGGACTGCCAGAGAGACCCAGTACTTC. This encodes CASSTGTARETQYF.